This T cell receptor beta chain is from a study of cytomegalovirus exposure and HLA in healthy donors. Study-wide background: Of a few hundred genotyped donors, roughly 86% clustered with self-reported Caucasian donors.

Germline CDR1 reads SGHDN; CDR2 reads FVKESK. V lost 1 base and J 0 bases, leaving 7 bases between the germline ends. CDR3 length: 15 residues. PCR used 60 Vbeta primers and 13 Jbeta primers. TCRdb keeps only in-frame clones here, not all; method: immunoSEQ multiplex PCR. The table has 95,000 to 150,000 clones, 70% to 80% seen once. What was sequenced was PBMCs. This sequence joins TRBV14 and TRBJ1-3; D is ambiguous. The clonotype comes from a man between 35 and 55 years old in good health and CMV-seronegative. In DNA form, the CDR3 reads TGTGCCAGCAGCCAAGTCGTTCTCTCTGGAAACACCATATATTTT. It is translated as CASSQVVLSGNTIYF.